The 25 T cell receptor beta chains given below trace back to one sample, sequenced in a study of monozygotic twins with cystic fibrosis. Clones were read by immunoSEQ multiplex PCR, and TCRdb kept only the in-frame ones, dropping some. The sample lists around 34,000 clones, approximately 92% seen once, with roughly 1% in the top ten. What was sequenced was blood. These receptors were collected from a girl aged 2-10 years with cystic fibrosis.

The chain couples TRBV7-9 to TRBJ1-6; possible D gene TRBD1, 6 bases. CDR1 and CDR2 (germline): SEHNR, FQNEAQ (reference sequence). V shed 3 bases and J shed 13 bases, with 22 bases lying between them. This CDR3 spans 16 amino acids. In nucleotides, the CDR3 is TGTGCCAGCAGCTTCCCCCCACAGGGTTTACCCTCTCCCCTCCACTTT. Translation gives CASSFPPQGLPSPLHF.

V usage is TRBV11-3 and J usage is TRBJ2-1; 10 bases fit TRBD2. The CDR3 has 13 amino acids. The germline gives CDR1 SGHNT, CDR2 YENEEA. The trim removed 4 bases at V and 10 bases at J, leaving 4 bases unmatched. The CDR3 DNA reads TGTGCCAGCAGCTCCCTAGCGGGAGCCGAGCAGTTCTTC. Its protein product is CASSSLAGAEQFF.

This sequence joins TRBV7-9 and TRBJ2-7; a weak D match, TRBD1 (5 bases). The length of the CDR3 is 14 residues. CDR1 is SEHNR and CDR2 is FQNEAQ in the germline V gene (reference sequence). Trimming removed 1 base at V and 6 bases at J, with 13 bases between. Here the CDR3 reads CASSLGTTAREQYF. CDR3 nucleotides: TGTGCCAGCAGCTTAGGTACGACAGCCCGCGAGCAGTACTTC. Using reference TRBV7-9 and TRBJ2-7 for the parts outside the CDR3, the full variable domain is DTGVSQNPRHKITKRGQNVTFRCDPISEHNRLYWYRQTLGQGPEFLTYFQNEAQLEKSRLLSDRFSAERPKGSFSTLEIQRTEQGDSAMYLCASSLGTTAREQYFGPGTRLTVT.

This chain connects TRBV7-9 to TRBJ2-1, with unresolved D. Germline CDR1 and CDR2: SEHNR and FQNEAQ (reference sequence). The length of the CDR3 is 14 residues. V was pared by 7 bases and J by 8 bases, with 18 bases between. The CDR3 region is CASIKDRFRDEQFF. Here the CDR3 DNA reads TGTGCCAGCATAAAGGACCGATTTAGGGATGAGCAGTTCTTC. The complete variable domain, with remaining parts taken from reference TRBV7-9 and TRBJ2-1, reads DTGVSQNPRHKITKRGQNVTFRCDPISEHNRLYWYRQTLGQGPEFLTYFQNEAQLEKSRLLSDRFSAERPKGSFSTLEIQRTEQGDSAMYLCASIKDRFRDEQFFGPGTRLTVL.

The CDR3 nucleotides read TGCGCCAGCAGCCAAGTAACGGGCGAGCAGTACTTC. It encodes CASSQVTGEQYF. This chain uses TRBV4-1 with TRBJ2-7, with D unresolved. The CDR3 sequence is 12 residues long. The V gene's germline CDR1 is MGHRA and CDR2 YSYEKL. Trimming shortened V by 1 base and J by 6 bases, and 7 bases separated the two germline ends.

This chain joins TRBV6-1 and TRBJ1-2, with D perhaps TRBD1 (5 bases). V was shortened by 3 bases and J by 8 bases, with 19 bases between the two germline ends. This CDR3 contains 15 residues. From germline, CDR1 is MNHNS and CDR2 SASEGT. Written as DNA, the CDR3 is TGTGCCAGCAGTGACGTACAGCTTGGGGCGAAGGGCTACACCTTC. Its translation: CASSDVQLGAKGYTF.

This sequence joins TRBV12-5 and TRBJ1-2; no clear D gene. Trimming removed 5 bases from V and 5 bases from J, with 12 bases in between. CDR1 LGHNT and CDR2 FRNRAP come from the germline V gene. This CDR3 has 13 residues. The DNA for the CDR3 is TGTGCTAGTGGTCCCTCCCAGAATTATGGCTACACCTTC. Its protein is CASGPSQNYGYTF.

The rearrangement joins TRBV18 to TRBJ1-1; D uncertain. Germline V gives CDR1 KGHSH, CDR2 LQKENI. V was trimmed by 3 bases and J by 1 base, leaving 15 bases between them. This CDR3 is 16 amino acids long. CDR3 in DNA: TGTGCCAGCTCACCCAGCCTTACCCCTCAGAACACTGAAGCTTTCTTT. Its protein is CASSPSLTPQNTEAFF.

The count of this clone is one. The chain has TRBV6-5 and TRBJ2-3, with 9 bases matching TRBD2. Germline trimming cut 4 bases from V and 4 bases from J; bases unmatched to any gene: 3. CDR1 and CDR2 (germline): MNHEY, SVGAGI. The CDR3 is 14 residues long. CDR3 DNA sequence: TGTGCCAGCAGTTCCCAGCGGGAGGCAGATACGCAGTATTTT. This sequence encodes CASSSQREADTQYF.

J is TRBJ2-7 and V is TRBV20-1; D unresolved. Per the germline V gene, CDR1 is DFQATT and CDR2 is SNEGSKA (reference sequence). The V end was cut by 4 bases, the J end by 2 bases, with 6 bases between. CDR3 length: 11 amino acids. The CDR3 sequence: CSATLTYEQYF. In nucleotides, the CDR3 is TGCAGTGCTACACTAACCTACGAGCAGTACTTC.

The rearrangement links TRBV4-1 to TRBJ1-2, with TRBD1 matching 9 bases. Germline CDR1 is MGHRA and CDR2 is YSYEKL. The CDR3 runs to 13 residues. The ends lost 3 bases at V and 6 bases at J; junction bases unmatched: 2. The DNA of the CDR3 is TGCGCCAGCAGCCACGGACAGGGGAATGGCTACACCTTC. It codes for CASSHGQGNGYTF.

The rearrangement uses TRBV6-5 and TRBJ1-1, with no clear D. Per germline, CDR1 MNHEY and CDR2 SVGAGI. The CDR3 has 13 amino acids. With 6 bases removed from V and 5 bases from J, the gap between germline ends came to 13 bases. The CDR3 nucleotides are TGTGCCAGCAGCGGACCCTTCGGGACTGAAGCTTTCTTT. This sequence encodes CASSGPFGTEAFF.

This sequence joins TRBV2 and TRBJ1-1, with D possibly TRBD1 on 5 matching bases. The CDR3 sequence is 14 residues long. Germline V CDR1 and CDR2: SNHLY, FYNNEI. V dropped 3 bases and J dropped 4 bases, with 12 bases sitting between them. Written as DNA, the CDR3 is TGTGCCAGCAGTGATGGTTTGGGGGTCACTGAAGCTTTCTTT. Translation gives CASSDGLGVTEAFF.

This clone was observed a single time. The V and J genes are TRBV7-8 and TRBJ2-1, with 14 bases matching TRBD2. V lost 2 bases to trimming and J lost 8 bases; unmatched junction nucleotides: 11. The CDR3 is made up of 18 amino acids. The germline V gene encodes CDR1 SGHVS and CDR2 FQNEAQ. The CDR3 nucleotides are TGTGCCAGCAGCTTATATGGCGTTGGGACTAGCGGGAGCGATGAGCAGTTCTTC. Translating it yields CASSLYGVGTSGSDEQFF.

The chain uses TRBV10-2 and TRBJ1-2, with D uncertain. V gave up 7 bases and J gave up 4 bases, with 16 bases separating them. This CDR3 contains 14 residues. Germline CDR1 reads WSHSY; CDR2 reads SAAADI. CDR3 residues: CASTPGREGYGYTF. CDR3 bases: TGCGCCAGCACCCCCGGCCGGGAAGGCTATGGCTACACCTTC.

This chain joins TRBV4-1 and TRBJ1-2; D is unclear. The germline gives CDR1 MGHRA, CDR2 YSYEKL. Trimming removed 2 bases from V and 6 bases from J, with 16 bases in between. The CDR3 has 15 residues. In DNA, the CDR3 is TGCGCCAGCAGCCAAAATACCCCGGGAGACCATGGCTACACCTTC. This codes for CASSQNTPGDHGYTF.

CDR3 region: CASKRGNFVKVQETQYF. The CDR3, as DNA: TGTGCCAGCAAGAGAGGAAATTTCGTGAAGGTCCAAGAGACCCAGTACTTC. The V call is TRBV2, the J call TRBJ2-5, with unresolved D. Germline CDR1 is SNHLY and CDR2 is FYNNEI. This CDR3 spans 17 amino acids. Deletions cut 7 bases from V and 1 base from J, with 22 bases between.

This chain connects TRBV7-9 to TRBJ2-1, with TRBD1 identical over 7 bases. The trim removed 2 bases at V and 2 bases at J, leaving 9 bases unmatched. Germline CDR1 SEHNR, CDR2 FQNEAQ (reference sequence). CDR3 size: 17 residues. CDR3 coding DNA: TGTGCCAGCAGCTTACCATTGGGACAGCGAGCCTACAATGAGCAGTTCTTC. It codes for CASSLPLGQRAYNEQFF. The whole variable domain, remainder taken from reference TRBV7-9 and TRBJ2-1, is DTGVSQNPRHKITKRGQNVTFRCDPISEHNRLYWYRQTLGQGPEFLTYFQNEAQLEKSRLLSDRFSAERPKGSFSTLEIQRTEQGDSAMYLCASSLPLGQRAYNEQFFGPGTRLTVL.

This clone was detected once. The J gene is TRBJ2-7, the V gene TRBV7-2; 9 bases line up with TRBD1. The germline V gene has CDR1 SGHTA and CDR2 FQGNSA. The CDR3 is 15 amino acids. The V and J ends lost 0 bases and 7 bases, in that order; junction bases with no gene match: 7. The CDR3, as DNA: TGTGCCAGCAGCTTAGCGCCCGGACAGGGGCAAGAGCAGTACTTC. Translated: CASSLAPGQGQEQYF.

This clone was seen only once. The chain carries TRBV6-5 and TRBJ1-1; the D gene is possibly TRBD1 (5 bases). Germline-derived CDR1 and CDR2 are MNHEY and SVGAGI. This CDR3 is 15 amino acids long. Trimming left V 2 bases short and J 0 bases short, with 10 bases between. CDR3 sequence: CASSYDGTVNTEAFF. CDR3 nucleotides: TGTGCCAGCAGTTACGATGGGACGGTGAACACTGAAGCTTTCTTT.

This chain uses TRBV9 with TRBJ2-1, with 10 bases matching TRBD2. V lost 0 bases to trimming and J lost 7 bases; unmatched junction nucleotides: 4. The length of the CDR3 is 15 residues. Germline assignment: CDR1 SGDLS and CDR2 YYNGEE. Here the CDR3 reads CASSVGAGGQNEQFF. In DNA form, the CDR3 reads TGTGCCAGCAGCGTAGGAGCGGGAGGGCAGAATGAGCAGTTCTTC. Together with reference TRBV9 and TRBJ2-1, the CDR3 gives the full variable domain: DSGVTQTPKHLITATGQRVTLRCSPRSGDLSVYWYQQSLDQGLQFLIQYYNGEERAKGNILERFSAQQFPDLHSELNLSSLELGDSALYFCASSVGAGGQNEQFFGPGTRLTVL.

This chain links TRBV30 with TRBJ1-5; D may be TRBD1 (5 bases). Per the germline V gene, CDR1 is GTSNPN and CDR2 is SVGIG (reference sequence). V lost 0 bases to trimming and J lost 7 bases, with 10 bases between them. The length of the CDR3 is 13 residues. In nucleotides, the CDR3 is TGTGCCTGGAGTGTTCTTAAGGGGCAGCCCCAGCATTTT. Amino acid sequence: CAWSVLKGQPQHF.

J is TRBJ1-1 and V is TRBV9; perhaps TRBD1 as D (6 bases). Germline V gives CDR1 SGDLS, CDR2 YYNGEE. Trimming cost V 2 bases and J 5 bases, with 13 bases left between them. The CDR3 contains 14 residues. The CDR3 DNA follows: TGTGCCAGCAGCGTGGGGACAATTTTTACTGAAGCTTTCTTT. Amino acids: CASSVGTIFTEAFF.

The chain's CDR3 is CASSRGGADGYTF. The CDR3 DNA reads as TGCGCCAGCAGCCGGGGCGGGGCGGATGGCTACACCTTC. The chain links TRBV4-1 to TRBJ1-2, with D perhaps TRBD1 (5 bases). Germline CDR1 and CDR2: MGHRA and YSYEKL. V was cut by 4 bases and J by 6 bases, with 12 bases left in between. CDR3 length: 13 amino acids.

The chain uses TRBV7-7 and TRBJ2-1; TRBD1 agrees at 8 bases. The V segment lost 4 bases and the J segment 10 bases; nucleotides outside the gene matches: 18. The CDR3 extends over 17 amino acids. The germline gives CDR1 SSHAT, CDR2 FNYEAQ (reference sequence). The chain's CDR3 is CASSWMDRVSPDQEQFF. In DNA, the CDR3 is TGTGCCAGCAGCTGGATGGACAGGGTAAGCCCGGACCAAGAGCAGTTCTTC.